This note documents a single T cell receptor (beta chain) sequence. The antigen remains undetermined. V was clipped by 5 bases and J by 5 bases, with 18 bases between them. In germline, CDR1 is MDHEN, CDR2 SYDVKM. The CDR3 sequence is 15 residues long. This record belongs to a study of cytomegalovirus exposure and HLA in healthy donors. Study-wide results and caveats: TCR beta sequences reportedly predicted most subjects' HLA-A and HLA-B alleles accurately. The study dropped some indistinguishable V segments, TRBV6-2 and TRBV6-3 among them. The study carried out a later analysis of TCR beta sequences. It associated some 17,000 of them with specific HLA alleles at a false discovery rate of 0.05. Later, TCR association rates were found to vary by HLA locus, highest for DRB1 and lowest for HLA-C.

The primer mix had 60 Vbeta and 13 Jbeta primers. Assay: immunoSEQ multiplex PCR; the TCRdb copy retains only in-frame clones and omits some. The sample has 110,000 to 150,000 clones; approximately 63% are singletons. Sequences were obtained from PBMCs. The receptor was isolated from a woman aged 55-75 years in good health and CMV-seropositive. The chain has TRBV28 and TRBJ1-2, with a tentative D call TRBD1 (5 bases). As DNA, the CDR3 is TGTGCCAGCAGTAGGGACTTTAATTTGGGGTATGGCTACACCTTC. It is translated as CASSRDFNLGYGYTF.